A selection of T cell receptor beta chains follows, all from one sample in a study of T cells after somatic rescue of genetic block. The assay was immunoSEQ multiplex PCR, and TCRdb's table has in-frame clones only and misses some. The sample shows 110,000 or so clones, about 93% of them seen only once. Sequenced input: peripheral blood mononuclear cells (PBMCs). The receptor set was obtained from a woman aged 18-29 years. Each CDR3 is given with its conserved first and last residue. The order of the fields is CDR3 length, J gene, V gene, CDR3 protein.

15 TRBJ2-3 TRBV6-4 CASSVTSGGTDTQYF
16 TRBJ1-4 TRBV9 CASSVGTGLSNEKLFF
15 TRBJ1-2 TRBV23-1 CASTVPRRTGDGYTF
17 TRBJ2-3 TRBV27 CASSFRWGGKSTDTQYF
16 TRBJ1-1 TRBV11-2 CASSGLGYGDLAEAFF
16 TRBJ2-7 TRBV28 CASSLPYVEGWGEQYF
11 TRBJ1-2 TRBV19 CASRDIYGYTF
17 TRBJ2-3 TRBV4-3 CASSQDGTGDSTDTQYF
13 TRBJ1-2 TRBV6-1 CASSPDTLYGYTF
16 TRBJ1-2 TRBV30 CALRLTSRSANYGYTF
14 TRBJ1-6 TRBV6-5 CASSYSGYGSPLHF
14 TRBJ1-5 TRBV11-2 CASRDSDSNQPQHF
15 TRBJ2-2 TRBV9 CASSVGGAATGELFF
12 TRBJ1-2 TRBV28 CASSLAGYGYTF
15 TRBJ1-5 TRBV6-6 CASSYPDERGQPQHF
15 TRBJ1-2 TRBV5-1 CASSFLTGASGGYTF
13 TRBJ1-1 TRBV4-1 CASSHGGNTEAFF
14 TRBJ2-1 TRBV28 CASSTGVGYNEQFF
13 TRBJ2-7 TRBV2 CASSVGTINEQYF
14 TRBJ2-5 TRBV5-6 CASSFTSLKETQYF
17 TRBJ2-7 TRBV7-9 CASSYLPTGETPYEQYF
14 TRBJ1-2 TRBV30 CAWSATLEVGGYTF
17 TRBJ2-6 TRBV11-2 CASSPWGQGNGANVLTF